Given below is one T cell receptor (beta chain) in context. This clone's antigen is unknown. Within one base of it there is no much larger clone, and no base qualities were kept. Related transplant donors provided blood samples for TCR beta sequencing. Nuclei Lysis Solution was used to extract genomic DNA from fresh or cryopreserved unfractionated peripheral blood mononuclear cells. The data were obtained in a study of T cell clonotyping in hematopoietic cell transplantation (TCRdb year 2021). Study-wide context: A total of some 130 blood samples were gathered in the study from fewer than 40 consecutive transplant recipients along with their related donors. Patients were recruited between late 2015 and early 2017 and followed until late 2020 or death. Study-wide findings and limitations: Recipient repertoires showed only a small fraction of overlap with donor repertoires, and over 95% appeared de novo at the given depth. Sample size was limited, and cells were not sorted, so CD4 and CD8 repertoire contributions could not be separated. Broader TCR repertoire diversity after transplant was predicted by Inverse Simpson Index values from donors and from recipients before transplant. Recipient TCR diversity fell after transplant, with pathologically expanded clonotypes rising progressively from day 30 to day 180.

The germline V gene sets CDR1 to LGHNA and CDR2 to YNFKEQ. The CDR3, from cysteine to phenylalanine, totals 13 residues. Only CDR3 DNA is held: 39 bases, read in frame from base 1. The V and J ends are trimmed by 2 bases and 2 bases, leaving 6 bases between them. TCR beta CDR3 regions were amplified from genomic DNA with the immunoSEQ assay, a bias-controlled multiplex PCR using V- and J-specific primers. A proprietary barcode and Illumina adapter sequences were added to the CDR3 amplicons in a second PCR step. An Illumina MiSeq instrument was used for sequencing of the CDR3 libraries. Processing in the source paper ran as follows. Export and quality control were performed with immunoSEQ Analyzer 3.0, and downstream analyses were performed with R Bioconductor and Immunarch. Only productive rearrangements in the normalized downsampled data set went into calculating the repertoire metrics. In the normalized cohort, clonotypes with more than 5 templates were defined as pathologically expanded. Repertoire diversity was measured with the Inverse Simpson Index. To capture all clonotypes, CMV-specificity analyses were performed on the non-normalized data set. In TCRdb, the immuneACCESS table is reduced to in-frame sequences with V and J assigned. These tables do not hold every clone; where another copy was compared, an unresolved V gene accounts for under half, and the others remain unexplained. From that table come the V and J calls and clone size; the DNA was used to work out D and trimming. A total of about 16,000 clones appear in this sample, 90% of them only once. The ten top clones hold approximately 3% of the sample.

This receptor was identified in a man in his fifties in good health. Some clones in this sample may be carry-over from other donors' samples. The chain was built from TRBV4-2 and TRBJ1-1; a confident D gene designation cannot be given. The sequencing sample was made of peripheral blood mononuclear cells. The DNA sequence reads TGTGCCAGCAGCCAACCGATAAACACTGAAGCTTTCTTT. This codes for CASSQPINTEAFF.